This T cell receptor (beta chain) was sequenced in a study of a mutant IDH1 vaccine in newly diagnosed glioma. Study details: Patients in the study were vaccinated eight times, receiving shots in weeks 1, 3, 5, 7, 11, 15, 19 and 23. Either 4-6 weeks after radiotherapy alone or alongside temozolomide, vaccination was begun.

Measured with immunoSEQ multiplex PCR; TCRdb has only the in-frame clones, and not every one. The sample holds around 35,000 clones, roughly 83% seen once. As concerns this clone: What it recognizes is unknown.

Overall study results and limits: Pseudoprogression appeared unlinked to shifts in leading peripheral T cell clonotypes.

Time point: week 5, during vaccination. Doses consisted of 300 ug of mutant IDH1 20-mer peptide each, paired with topical imiquimod. This CDR3 comprises 15 residues. The germline V gene has CDR1 MNHEY and CDR2 SVGAGI. V was clipped by 0 bases and J by 7 bases, with 13 bases between them. Sequenced material: PBMCs, taken from a glioma patient whose treatment included an IDH1 peptide vaccine. The chain links TRBV6-5 to TRBJ1-5; perhaps TRBD1 as D (6 bases). This TCR was sampled from a man aged 25 to 45 with glioma. CDR3 nucleotide sequence: TGTGCCAGCAGTTACTCTTCAGGGGCCGAGCAGCCCCAGCATTTT. Encoded protein: CASSYSSGAEQPQHF.